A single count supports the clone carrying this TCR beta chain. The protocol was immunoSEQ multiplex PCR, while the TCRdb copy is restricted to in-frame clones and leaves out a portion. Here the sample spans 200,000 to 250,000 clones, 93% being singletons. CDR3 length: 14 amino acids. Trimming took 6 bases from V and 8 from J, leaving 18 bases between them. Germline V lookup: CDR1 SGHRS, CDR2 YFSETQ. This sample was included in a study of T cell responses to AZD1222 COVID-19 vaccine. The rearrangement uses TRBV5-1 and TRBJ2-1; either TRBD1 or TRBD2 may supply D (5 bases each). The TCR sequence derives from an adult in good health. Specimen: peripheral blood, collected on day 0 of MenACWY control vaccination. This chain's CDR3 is CASNAGTAVDEQFF. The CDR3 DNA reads TGCGCCAGCAACGCCGGGACCGCGGTCGATGAGCAGTTCTTC. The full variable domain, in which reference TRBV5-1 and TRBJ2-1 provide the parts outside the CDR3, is KAGVTQTPRYLIKTRGQQVTLSCSPISGHRSVSWYQQTPGQGLQFLFEYFSETQRNKGNFPGRFSGRQFSNSRSEMNVSTLELGDSALYLCASNAGTAVDEQFFGPGTRLTVL.